This TCR beta chain is from a study of shared clonotypes between healthy human individuals. Every one of the donors was a Caucasian adult that lived in Nashville, Tennessee. Investigators spread the genomic DNA of each subset evenly over several immunoSEQ plates. Under the authors' procedure: Filtering differed since immunoSEQ provided only junctions, with no quality scores. Clones were sequenced by immunoSEQ multiplex PCR, and TCRdb holds only the in-frame ones, with some missing. That table gives V, J and clone size, and the DNA gave D and trimming. The table has around 510,000 clones, around 78% seen once. Comments on this clone: Its specificity is not known.

The CDR3 length is 15 residues. Germline-derived CDR1 and CDR2 are SGDLS and YYNGEE. Trimming took 4 bases from V and 4 from J; bases not matched to a gene: 8. Findings and limits, study-wide: Investigators collected only blood, and repertoires in tissues likely differ.

This TCR was sampled from a woman between 35 and 50 years old in good health. Some clones in this sample may be carry-over from other donors' samples. The specimen sequenced was PBMCs. This chain uses TRBV9 with TRBJ1-2; 9 bases map to TRBD1. The CDR3 region has the DNA TGTGCCAGCAGCCCCTCCCTGGACAGGGGCTATGGCTACACCTTC. It encodes CASSPSLDRGYGYTF.